The present T cell receptor (beta chain) was sequenced within a study of blood T cells in healthy people across ages. The CDR3 totals 15 residues. The V end lost 5 bases, the J end lost 2 bases, and 14 bases lay between the germline ends. Germline loops: CDR1 SGHAT, CDR2 FQNNGV. Using a J-beta primer mix together with a sample-barcoded 5' primer, a second PCR was run for about 6 to 12 cycles. Via MiXCR, TCRdb re-called the 5' RACE reads, giving one row per CDR3 protein. The sample consists of some 700,000 distinct CDR3 sequences, about a fifth of them appearing once. Sequences were obtained from blood. This clonotype originated in a man between 65 and 85 years old in good health. The chain is built from TRBV11-2 and TRBJ2-3; a weak D match, TRBD2 (6 bases). CDR3 bases: TGTGCCAGCAGCATGAGTGGGGGGTACACAGATACGCAGTATTTT. Translating it yields CASSMSGGYTDTQYF.